This T cell receptor (beta chain) was profiled in a study of T-cell memory formation after mild COVID-19. Study information: Largely, the TCR clusters proved donor specific. The study's findings and limits: Day 15 to 85 contracting clones showed balanced CD4/CD8; day 15 to 37 expanders favored CD4+.

This clonotype was counted a few times. Its antigen is not identified. The CDR3 consists of 15 residues. Germline assignment: CDR1 DFQATT and CDR2 SNEGSKA (reference sequence). With V trimmed by 4 bases and J by 1 base, 4 bases remained unmatched. After 5'RACE with constant-segment primers, TCR alpha and TCR beta cDNA libraries carrying sample barcodes and UMIs were obtained. TCRdb called the 5' RACE reads again in MiXCR, with one record for every CDR3 protein. The data contain hundreds of thousands of distinct CDR3 sequences, approximately 23% of them singletons. The sequencing input was PBMCs or a T cell subset sorted from them (not recorded which). This sequence originates from an adult woman who had mild COVID-19 (a few samples of this study predate the infection). Cell type and time point are not known. V usage is TRBV20-1 and J usage is TRBJ2-2; 9 bases are shared with TRBD2. The CDR3: CSATRLAENTGELFF. The DNA for the CDR3 is TGCAGTGCTACAAGACTAGCGGAGAACACCGGGGAGCTGTTTTTT.